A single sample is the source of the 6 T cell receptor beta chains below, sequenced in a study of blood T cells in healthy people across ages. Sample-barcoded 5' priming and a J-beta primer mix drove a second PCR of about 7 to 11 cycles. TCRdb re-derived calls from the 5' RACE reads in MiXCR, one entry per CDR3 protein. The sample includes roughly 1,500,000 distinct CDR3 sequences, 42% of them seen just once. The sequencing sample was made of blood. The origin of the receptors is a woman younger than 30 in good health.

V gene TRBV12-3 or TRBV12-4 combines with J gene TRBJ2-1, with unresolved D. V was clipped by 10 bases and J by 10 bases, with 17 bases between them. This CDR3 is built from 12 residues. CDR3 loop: CATALVALEQFF. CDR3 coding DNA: TGTGCCACCGCGCTGGTGGCGTTGGAGCAGTTCTTC.

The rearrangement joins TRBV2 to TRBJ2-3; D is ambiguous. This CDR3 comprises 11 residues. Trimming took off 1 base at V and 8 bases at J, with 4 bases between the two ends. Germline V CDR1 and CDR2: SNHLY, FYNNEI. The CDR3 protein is CASSEGGTQYF. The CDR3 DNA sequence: TGTGCCAGCAGTGAAGGCGGTACGCAGTATTTT.

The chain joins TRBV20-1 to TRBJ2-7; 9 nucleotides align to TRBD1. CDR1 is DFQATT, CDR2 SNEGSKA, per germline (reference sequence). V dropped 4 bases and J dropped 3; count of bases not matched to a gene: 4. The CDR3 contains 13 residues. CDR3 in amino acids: CSATMGQGYEQYF. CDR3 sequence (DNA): TGCAGTGCTACAATGGGACAGGGCTACGAGCAGTACTTC.

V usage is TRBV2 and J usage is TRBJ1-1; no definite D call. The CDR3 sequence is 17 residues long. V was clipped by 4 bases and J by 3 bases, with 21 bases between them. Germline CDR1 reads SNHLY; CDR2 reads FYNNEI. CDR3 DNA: TGTGCCAGCAGTGTTAGAGGTCTTACGATGCGTGACACTGAAGCTTTCTTT. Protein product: CASSVRGLTMRDTEAFF.

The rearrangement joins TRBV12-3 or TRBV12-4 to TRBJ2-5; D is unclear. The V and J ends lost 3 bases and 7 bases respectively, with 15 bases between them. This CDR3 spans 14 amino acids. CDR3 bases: TGTGCCAGCAGTTTCCGACTGCTAAAGGGGACCCAGTACTTC. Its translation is CASSFRLLKGTQYF.

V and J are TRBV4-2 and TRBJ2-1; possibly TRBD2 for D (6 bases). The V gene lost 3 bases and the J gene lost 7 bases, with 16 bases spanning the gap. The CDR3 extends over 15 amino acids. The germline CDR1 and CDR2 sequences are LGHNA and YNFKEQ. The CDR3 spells CASSHTPEGRNEQFF. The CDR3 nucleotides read TGTGCCAGCAGCCACACGCCGGAGGGTAGGAATGAGCAGTTCTTC.